This T cell receptor beta chain was identified during a study of monozygotic twins with inflammatory bowel disease. Study-level findings and limits: Other individuals had fewer clonotypes in common with IBD patients than with healthy twins, especially with disease activity.

Notes on this clonotype: Its antigen is unidentified.

The CDR3 loop spans 18 amino acids. Per the germline V gene, CDR1 is SGHAT and CDR2 is FQNNGV. Every TCR library consumed around 4,000 ng of total RNA. UMIs containing a 6-nucleotide sample barcode were added via template switching. Each of TCRalpha and TCRbeta cDNA went through two nested PCRs, lasting about 15 and 9 cycles. TCRdb reanalyzed the 5' RACE reads, giving one entry per CDR3 protein sequence and no DNA. Found here are some 100,000 distinct CDR3 sequences; the top ten clones hold 9.5% to 15%. The TCR sequence derives from a human donor with ulcerative colitis or Crohn's disease, or a healthy co-twin of an affected twin (not recorded which). Specimen: blood. This chain links TRBV11-2 with TRBJ2-7; TCRdb's D gene call, TRBD2, goes unchecked for lack of DNA. The CDR3 loop reads CASRPGPSTSGILYEQYF.